The clone carrying this T cell receptor beta chain was observed many times. This sample is part of a study of identical twins. A universal primer site was incorporated via template switching, and the cDNA contained unique molecular identifiers. TCRdb reprocessed the 5' RACE reads via MiXCR and lists one record per CDR3 protein. The table lists some 660,000 distinct CDR3 sequences, around 8.3% of them singletons. Germline CDR1 and CDR2: SNHLY and FYNNEI. Losses at the gene ends were 4 bases for V and 3 bases for J; bases not matched to a gene: 2. This CDR3 is 13 amino acids long. These data were also reused for a study on yellow fever vaccine responses in identical twins. That source adds: Each twin's T cell response to the vaccine was reported to look partly convergent and partly personalized.

This TCR was recovered from a woman younger than 35 in good health. The chain is built from TRBV2 and TRBJ2-5; 7 bases match TRBD1. Sequences were obtained from PBMCs. DNA of the CDR3: TGTGCCAGCAGTGTGGGACAGAAAGAGACCCAGTACTTC. Its protein is CASSVGQKETQYF.